The 6 T cell receptor beta chains below come from one sample, sequenced in a study of blood T cell repertoires in COVID-19. Only in-frame clones appear in the TCRdb table, and some are missing; sequencing was by immunoSEQ multiplex PCR. The top ten hold approximately 10% of the sample, which has 200,000 to 250,000 clones, 70% to 90% seen once. Sequencing was carried out using PBMCs or T cells enriched from blood (not recorded which). The receptors stem from a man aged 25 to 45 who had recovered from COVID-19.

V and J are TRBV14 and TRBJ2-5; 9 nucleotides match TRBD2. The germline gives CDR1 SGHDN, CDR2 FVKESK. V lost 3 bases to trimming and J lost 5 bases; unmatched junction nucleotides: 4. The CDR3 contains 14 residues. The CDR3 spells CASSHLAGEETQYF. In DNA form, the CDR3 reads TGTGCCAGCAGCCACTTAGCGGGGGAGGAGACCCAGTACTTC.

The V gene is TRBV7-2, the J gene TRBJ2-5, with TRBD2 matching 12 bases. Trimming removed 2 bases from V and 4 bases from J; junction bases left unmatched: 5. This CDR3 has 16 residues. The germline gives CDR1 SGHTA, CDR2 FQGNSA. CDR3 residues: CASSLMTGLAGETQYF. CDR3 nucleotide sequence: TGTGCCAGCAGCTTAATGACGGGACTAGCGGGAGAGACCCAGTACTTC.

The chain carries TRBV19 and TRBJ1-4, with D hard to call. Germline V lookup: CDR1 LNHDA, CDR2 SQIVND (reference sequence). Trimming removed 5 bases at V and 2 bases at J, with 9 bases between. The CDR3 contains 14 residues. Written as DNA, the CDR3 is TGTGCCAGTAGTTCACTTCGTACTAATGAAAAACTGTTTTTT. It is translated as CASSSLRTNEKLFF. Full variable domain (missing parts from reference TRBV19 and TRBJ1-4): DGGITQSPKYLFRKEGQNVTLSCEQNLNHDAMYWYRQDPGQGLRLIYYSQIVNDFQKGDIAEGYSVSREKKESFPLTVTSAQKNPTAFYLCASSSLRTNEKLFFGSGTQLSVL.

This clone showed up just a few times. CDR3 nucleotides: TGTGCCAGCAGTGGAGAGCAGGGGAACACTGAAGCTTTCTTT. Residues: CASSGEQGNTEAFF. V and J are TRBV2 and TRBJ1-1; TRBD1 is a possible D gene (5 bases). CDR1 is SNHLY and CDR2 is FYNNEI in the germline V gene. The CDR3 runs to 14 residues. Between the trimmed V and J ends, which lost 4 bases and 1 base, there was a span of 10 bases. The full variable domain, in which reference TRBV2 and TRBJ1-1 provide the parts outside the CDR3, is EPEVTQTPSHQVTQMGQEVILRCVPISNHLYFYWYRQILGQKVEFLVSFYNNEISEKSEIFDDQFSVERPDGSNFTLKIRSTKLEDSAMYFCASSGEQGNTEAFFGQGTRLTVV.

J is TRBJ1-2 and V is TRBV24-1; D gene unclear. V lost 1 base to trimming and J lost 2 bases, with 7 bases between them. Germline V CDR1 and CDR2: KGHDR, SFDVKD. This CDR3 is 14 amino acids long. DNA for the CDR3: TGTGCCACCAGTGATTTTTACAGAAACTATGGCTACACCTTC. This translates into CATSDFYRNYGYTF.

The chain carries TRBV5-1 and TRBJ2-3; D perhaps matches TRBD2 (6 bases). The CDR3 is 15 residues long. Germline CDR1 SGHRS, CDR2 YFSETQ. V was trimmed by 0 bases and J by 0 bases, leaving 8 bases between them. Written as DNA, the CDR3 is TGCGCCAGCAGCTTGGTAGCGGCTAGCACAGATACGCAGTATTTT. It encodes CASSLVAASTDTQYF.